These 25 T cell receptor beta chains originate from one sample sequenced in a study of a mutant IDH1 vaccine in newly diagnosed glioma. Produced via immunoSEQ multiplex PCR; TCRdb's table is partial and in-frame only. The table lists tens of thousands of clones, roughly 79% of them singletons. Which antigens these TCRs recognize remains unknown. Time point given: week 23, last vaccination. Doses consisted of 300 ug of mutant IDH1 20-mer peptide each, paired with topical imiquimod. The material sequenced was PBMCs, taken from a glioma patient whose treatment included an IDH1 peptide vaccine. The receptors shown here come from a man aged 40-49 years with glioma.

V usage is TRBV7-2 and J usage is TRBJ1-2; the D is unclear. Trimming removed 3 bases at V and 5 bases at J, with 10 bases between. The CDR3 covers 13 residues. CDR1 SGHTA and CDR2 FQGNSA come from the germline V gene. The CDR3 loop is CASSFSEIYGYTF. In DNA form, the CDR3 reads TGTGCCAGCAGCTTCTCCGAGATATATGGCTACACCTTC.

The V call is TRBV7-9, the J call TRBJ2-7; no clear D. Germline V lookup: CDR1 SEHNR, CDR2 FQNEAQ (reference sequence). The CDR3 consists of 15 residues. V shed 1 base and J shed 2 bases, with 12 bases lying between them. The CDR3 DNA follows: TGTGCCAGCAGCTTAGATTGGCCTGGGGCCTACGAGCAGTACTTC. This translates into CASSLDWPGAYEQYF.

V is TRBV7-9 and J is TRBJ1-1; TRBD1 matches 8 bases. The CDR3 sequence is 15 residues long. V lost 1 base, J lost 2 bases, and 3 bases stayed unmatched. CDR1 SEHNR and CDR2 FQNEAQ come from the germline V gene (reference sequence). CDR3 protein: CASSLDRGFNTEAFF. CDR3 sequence (DNA): TGTGCCAGCAGCTTAGACAGGGGGTTCAACACTGAAGCTTTCTTT.

The chain carries TRBV28 and TRBJ1-3; possibly TRBD1 for D (5 bases). The germline V gene has CDR1 MDHEN and CDR2 SYDVKM. V lost 5 bases to trimming and J lost 4 bases, with 15 bases between them. CDR3 size: 15 residues. CDR3 region: CASSQTTGVGNTIYF. Here the CDR3 DNA reads TGTGCCAGCAGTCAAACCACAGGTGTCGGAAACACCATATATTTT.

As to this clone: Different DNA sequences within this sample yield the same CDR3. J is TRBJ2-7 and V is TRBV7-3, with D hard to call. V was shortened by 5 bases and J by 1 base, with 9 bases between the two germline ends. This CDR3 contains 13 residues. Per germline, CDR1 SGHTA and CDR2 FQGTGA. Here the CDR3 DNA reads TGTGCCAGCAGCCGTGACAATTCCTACGAGCAGTACTTC. It encodes CASSRDNSYEQYF.

This clone was counted a few times. This chain joins TRBV5-1 and TRBJ1-5, with D perhaps matching TRBD1 (5 bases). The CDR3 totals 13 residues. The germline CDR1 and CDR2 sequences are SGHRS and YFSETQ. The V end was cut by 0 bases, the J end by 5 bases, with 6 bases between. For the CDR3, the DNA is TGCGCCAGCAGCTTGGGGGGGTATCAGCCCCAGCATTTT. The encoded protein is CASSLGGYQPQHF.

This chain links TRBV27 with TRBJ2-1; TRBD2 agrees at 7 bases. This CDR3 contains 14 residues. The germline gives CDR1 MNHEY, CDR2 SMNVEV (reference sequence). The junction had 9 bases not matched to a gene; V was cut back by 5 bases and J by 8 bases. CDR3 DNA sequence: TGTGCCAGCAGTCTCGGCGGGAGAAAGGATGAGCAGTTCTTC. It encodes CASSLGGRKDEQFF.

The chain couples TRBV18 to TRBJ1-4; 8 nucleotides match TRBD1. V was pared by 4 bases and J by 2 bases, with 9 bases of the junction left unmatched. Germline V gene lookup returns CDR1 KGHSH and CDR2 LQKENI. The CDR3 contains 17 residues. CDR3 nucleotide sequence: TGTGCCAGCTCACGAGACAGGGGTGATACGACTAATGAAAAACTGTTTTTT. Its translation is CASSRDRGDTTNEKLFF.

The chain employs TRBV9 and TRBJ2-5, with 9 bases fitting TRBD2. CDR3 length: 16 residues. From germline, CDR1 is SGDLS and CDR2 YYNGEE. V shed 3 bases, J shed 5 bases, and the junction held 11 bases outside the gene matches. CDR3 loop: CASSARSGAGGETQYF. The CDR3 coding sequence is TGTGCCAGCAGCGCCCGGAGTGGGGCGGGAGGGGAGACCCAGTACTTC.

CDR3 nucleotide sequence: TGTGCCAGCAGCTTGGAGGGGGGGGCAGAGACCCAGTACTTC. Translated, it gives CASSLEGGAETQYF. The chain couples TRBV5-6 to TRBJ2-5, with D perhaps TRBD2 (7 bases). The CDR3 sequence is 14 residues long. Trimming left V 0 bases short and J 4 bases short, with 10 bases between. The germline gives CDR1 SGHDT, CDR2 YYEEEE. Together with reference TRBV5-6 and TRBJ2-5, the CDR3 gives the full variable domain: DAGVTQSPTHLIKTRGQQVTLRCSPKSGHDTVSWYQQALGQGPQFIFQYYEEEERQRGNFPDRFSGHQFPNYSSELNVNALLLGDSALYLCASSLEGGAETQYFGPGTRLLVL.

This clone was seen a handful of times. V is TRBV18 and J is TRBJ1-1; no definite D call. The CDR3 consists of 14 residues. V dropped 3 bases and J dropped 1 base, with 9 bases sitting between them. The V gene's germline CDR1 is KGHSH and CDR2 LQKENI. The CDR3 DNA sequence: TGTGCCAGCTCACCGTACGCAGAGAACACTGAAGCTTTCTTT. The encoded protein is CASSPYAENTEAFF. The complete variable domain, with remaining parts taken from reference TRBV18 and TRBJ1-1, reads NAGVMQNPRHLVRRRGQEARLRCSPMKGHSHVYWYRQLPEEGLKFMVYLQKENIIDESGMPKERFSAEFPKEGPSILRIQQVVRGDSAAYFCASSPYAENTEAFFGQGTRLTVV.

The rearrangement joins TRBV5-1 to TRBJ1-2; TRBD1 aligns across 8 bases. The CDR3 spans 15 residues. Germline trimming cut 4 bases from V and 0 bases from J; bases unmatched to any gene: 5. Germline V gene sequence: CDR1 SGHRS, CDR2 YFSETQ. DNA for the CDR3: TGCGCCAGCAGCCCTGGGACAGGAACTAACTATGGCTACACCTTC. It yields the protein CASSPGTGTNYGYTF.

The rearrangement links TRBV4-1 to TRBJ1-5; the D is unclear. V was clipped by 0 bases and J by 7 bases, with 4 bases between them. Germline V gene sequence: CDR1 MGHRA, CDR2 YSYEKL. The CDR3 is 12 residues long. This CDR3 is CASSQENQPQHF. The CDR3 DNA is TGCGCCAGCAGCCAAGAGAACCAGCCCCAGCATTTT.

The rearrangement links TRBV5-6 to TRBJ2-6; no definite D call. From germline, CDR1 is SGHDT and CDR2 YYEEEE. Between the trimmed V and J ends, which lost 4 bases and 0 bases, there was a span of 11 bases. There are 16 residues in the CDR3. The CDR3 reads CASSPTTGSGANVLTF. CDR3 coding DNA: TGTGCCAGCAGCCCAACAACCGGCTCTGGGGCCAACGTCCTGACTTTC.

The J gene is TRBJ1-5, the V gene TRBV7-9; D gene ambiguous. V lost 6 bases and J 2 bases, leaving 8 bases between the germline ends. The CDR3 loop spans 13 amino acids. CDR1 is SEHNR, CDR2 FQNEAQ, per germline (reference sequence). For the CDR3, the DNA is TGTGCCAGCAGTGACGGGGGCAATCAGCCCCAGCATTTT. Translation: CASSDGGNQPQHF. Full variable domain (outside the CDR3, taken from reference TRBV7-9 and TRBJ1-5): DTGVSQNPRHKITKRGQNVTFRCDPISEHNRLYWYRQTLGQGPEFLTYFQNEAQLEKSRLLSDRFSAERPKGSFSTLEIQRTEQGDSAMYLCASSDGGNQPQHFGDGTRLSIL.

The chain is built from TRBV4-3 and TRBJ1-4; 10 bases align to TRBD1. The length of the CDR3 is 13 residues. Germline V gene data show CDR1 as LGHNA and CDR2 as YSLEER. The ends lost 4 bases at V and 11 bases at J; junction bases unmatched: 4. The CDR3 is CASSRTGGDKLFF. CDR3 coding DNA: TGCGCCAGCAGCCGGACAGGGGGAGATAAACTGTTTTTT.

Only one count was recorded for this clone. V and J are TRBV14 and TRBJ2-7; D uncertain. Trimming took 4 bases from V and 5 from J, leaving 15 bases between them. From germline, CDR1 is SGHDN and CDR2 FVKESK. This CDR3 spans 14 amino acids. CDR3 bases: TGTGCCAGCAGCCTATTACTCCCAGCCCACGAGCAGTACTTC. As protein: CASSLLLPAHEQYF.

The rearrangement joins TRBV4-1 to TRBJ1-4, with TRBD1 matching over 11 bases. Germline loops: CDR1 MGHRA, CDR2 YSYEKL. V shed 1 base and J 2 bases; nucleotides not matched to a gene: 3. The CDR3 runs 17 residues. Written as DNA, the CDR3 is TGCGCCAGCAGCCAAGGGGACAGGGGGTTGACTAATGAAAAACTGTTTTTT. Protein product: CASSQGDRGLTNEKLFF.

The chain carries TRBV28 and TRBJ1-1; the D gene is possibly TRBD1 (6 bases). Germline loops: CDR1 MDHEN, CDR2 SYDVKM. This CDR3 region has 14 residues. V lost 6 bases to trimming and J lost 4 bases, with 15 bases between them. The CDR3 loop is CASRPPGEGTEAFF. CDR3 nucleotides: TGTGCCAGCAGGCCCCCAGGGGAAGGCACTGAAGCTTTCTTT.

V usage is TRBV11-2 and J usage is TRBJ2-5; D gene ambiguous. V was trimmed by 6 bases and J by 1 base, leaving 15 bases between them. This CDR3 comprises 15 residues. Germline V CDR1 and CDR2: SGHAT, FQNNGV. CDR3 sequence: CASSNEMWGQETQYF. The CDR3 nucleotides are TGTGCCAGCAGTAACGAGATGTGGGGCCAAGAGACCCAGTACTTC.

This sequence joins TRBV30 and TRBJ2-1; D is unclear. Germline V gene lookup returns CDR1 GTSNPN and CDR2 SVGIG (reference sequence). The CDR3 extends over 15 amino acids. With 0 bases removed from V and 3 bases from J, the gap between germline ends came to 12 bases. In DNA, the CDR3 is TGTGCCTGGAGTGTACTTGGGCAGGACTACAATGAGCAGTTCTTC. Residues: CAWSVLGQDYNEQFF.

The gene calls are TRBV11-2 and TRBJ1-1; TRBD1 is a possible D gene (6 bases). The CDR3 totals 15 residues. Germline V gives CDR1 SGHAT, CDR2 FQNNGV. The ends were cut back, 3 bases at V and 1 base at J, with 12 bases in the middle. Here the CDR3 DNA reads TGTGCCAGCAGCTTCGGGGGCGCGGGGAACACTGAAGCTTTCTTT. This codes for CASSFGGAGNTEAFF.

The chain is built from TRBV4-3 and TRBJ1-1, with D uncertain. CDR1 is LGHNA, CDR2 YSLEER, per germline. The CDR3 contains 13 residues. The ends were cut back, 2 bases at V and 0 bases at J, with 4 bases in the middle. CDR3 sequence reads: CASSQKVNTEAFF. In DNA form, the CDR3 reads TGCGCCAGCAGCCAAAAAGTGAACACTGAAGCTTTCTTT.

V usage is TRBV12-5 and J usage is TRBJ2-7; either TRBD1 or TRBD2 may supply D (5 bases each). Trimming stripped 4 bases from V and 2 bases from J, with 15 bases between. CDR1 is LGHNT, CDR2 FRNRAP, per germline. The CDR3 runs 15 residues. CDR3 bases: TGTGCTAGTGGTTCCACACAGGTGGGAGCCTACGAGCAGTACTTC. Translation: CASGSTQVGAYEQYF.

V usage is TRBV6-5 and J usage is TRBJ2-5; the D gene is possibly TRBD2 (6 bases). CDR3 length: 15 residues. Germline values: CDR1 MNHEY, CDR2 SVGAGI. Trimming stripped 7 bases from V and 4 bases from J, with 19 bases between. CDR3 in DNA: TGTGCCAGCACCCGAAACGGGGGATTTGGAGAGACCCAGTACTTC. It yields the protein CASTRNGGFGETQYF.